This TCR beta chain was observed in a study of cytomegalovirus exposure and HLA in healthy donors. Across the study: An analysis done earlier identified about 120 million unique TCR beta sequences from about 179 million T cells.

Study-wide results and caveats: Specificity for CMV antigens was confirmed in vitro for a few of the CMV-associated chains. Prediction of most subjects' HLA-A and HLA-B alleles by TCR beta sequences was reportedly accurate.

Notes on this clone: What it binds is not known.

The study ran its PCR with 60 Vbeta and 13 Jbeta primers. TCRdb keeps only in-frame clones here, not all; method: immunoSEQ multiplex PCR. This table has approximately 150,000 clones, 75% to 80% appearing once. Sample: PBMCs. The receptor comes from a female donor in good health and CMV-seronegative.

The CDR3 sequence: CASSDPGGEAFF. For the CDR3, the DNA is TGTGCCAGCAGTGATCCCGGAGGGGAAGCTTTCTTT. The V and J genes are TRBV6-1 and TRBJ1-1; D unclear. CDR1 and CDR2 from the germline V gene are MNHNS and SASEGT. Deletions cut 3 bases from V and 8 bases from J, with 10 bases between. CDR3 length: 12 residues.